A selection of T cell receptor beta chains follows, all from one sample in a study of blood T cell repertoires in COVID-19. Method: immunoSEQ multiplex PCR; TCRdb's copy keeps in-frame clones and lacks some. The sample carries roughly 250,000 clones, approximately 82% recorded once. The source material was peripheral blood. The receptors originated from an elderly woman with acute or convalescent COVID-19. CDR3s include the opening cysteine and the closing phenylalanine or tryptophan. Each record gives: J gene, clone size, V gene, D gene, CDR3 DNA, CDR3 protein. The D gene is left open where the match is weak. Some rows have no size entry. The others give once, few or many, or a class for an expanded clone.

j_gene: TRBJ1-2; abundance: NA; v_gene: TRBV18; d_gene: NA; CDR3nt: TGTGCCAGCTCACCACCGAACGACTACTTCTTCTATGGCTACACCTTC; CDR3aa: CASSPPNDYFFYGYTF
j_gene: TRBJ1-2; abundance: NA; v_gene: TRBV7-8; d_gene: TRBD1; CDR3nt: TGTGCCAGCAGCCTCCGGGACAGGCCTAACTATGGCTACACCTTC; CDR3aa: CASSLRDRPNYGYTF
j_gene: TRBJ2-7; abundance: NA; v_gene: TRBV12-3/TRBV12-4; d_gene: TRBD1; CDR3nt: TGTGCCAGCAGCCACAGGGGTGAGCAGTACTTC; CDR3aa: CASSHRGEQYF
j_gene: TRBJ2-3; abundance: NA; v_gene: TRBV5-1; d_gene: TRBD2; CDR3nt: TGCGCCAGCAGCTTGGGGACTAGACGGGATACGCAGTATTTT; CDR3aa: CASSLGTRRDTQYF
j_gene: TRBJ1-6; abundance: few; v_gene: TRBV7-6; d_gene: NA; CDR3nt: TGTGCCAGCAGTCCCGGCGGCTCCTATAATTCACCCCTCCACTTT; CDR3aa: CASSPGGSYNSPLHF
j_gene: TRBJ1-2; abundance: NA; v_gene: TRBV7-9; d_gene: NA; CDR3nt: TGTGCCAGCAGCCGGACGGACGGAGGATATGGCTACACCTTC; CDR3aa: CASSRTDGGYGYTF
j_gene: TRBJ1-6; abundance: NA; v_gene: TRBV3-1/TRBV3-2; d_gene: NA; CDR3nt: TGTGCCAGCAGCCAAGATCTAGTACGCCTCCACTTT; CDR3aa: CASSQDLVRLHF
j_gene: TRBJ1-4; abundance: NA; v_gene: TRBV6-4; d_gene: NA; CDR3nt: TGTGCCAGCAGTGACGATGACGGCCCGGGATATGAAAAACTGTTTTTT; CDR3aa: CASSDDDGPGYEKLFF
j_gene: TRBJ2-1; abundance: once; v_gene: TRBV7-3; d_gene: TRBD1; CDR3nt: TGTGCCAGCAGCACAGGGGGATCCTACAATGAGCAGTTCTTC; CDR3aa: CASSTGGSYNEQFF
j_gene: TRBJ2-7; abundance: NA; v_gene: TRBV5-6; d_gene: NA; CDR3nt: TGTGCCAGCAGCCTAGGCCGTTGGTACGAGCAGTACTTC; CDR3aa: CASSLGRWYEQYF